This T cell receptor (beta chain) was identified during a study of Ad26.COV2.S vaccination and SARS-CoV-2 variants. Background on the study: Donor was assigned to the Ad26.COV2.S arm of trial COV1001. Study findings and constraints: Marked by substantial breadth, spike-specific CD8+ and CD4+ T cell responses were reportedly seen after vaccination. Non-spike TCR breadth was similar in vaccine and placebo recipients.

Germline V CDR1 and CDR2: SGHTA, FQGNSA. The CDR3 totals 15 residues. V gave up 6 bases and J gave up 2 bases; unmatched junction bases: 8. Treatment of the sample: roughly 20 received Ad26.COV2.S at low or high dose, single or two shots; several received placebo; per-sample allocation not given. Collection of the samples took place on day 63 after the first injection of vaccine or placebo. Within Boston, the person who donated was an adult of 18-55 years. To note about this clone: Antigen unknown.

Generated by immunoSEQ multiplex PCR, the TCRdb table keeps only in-frame clones and is missing some. Of about 350,000 clones in the sample, about 85% were seen once. The chain is built from TRBV7-2 and TRBJ2-3; TRBD1 matches at 7 bases. Sequences were derived from peripheral blood, sampled in a trial of Ad26.COV2.S vaccine versus placebo. The clonotype comes from a person aged 18-65 years who received the Ad26.COV2.S COVID-19 vaccine or a placebo. As DNA, the CDR3 is TGTGCCAGCAGTTCACCGGGACAGAACACAGATACGCAGTATTTT. Protein: CASSSPGQNTDTQYF.